This note documents a single T cell receptor (beta chain) sequence. The data derive from a study of shared clonotypes between healthy human individuals. In germline, CDR1 is MNHNS, CDR2 SASEGT. Trimming stripped 11 bases from V and 0 bases from J, with 13 bases between. The length of the CDR3 is 13 residues. Clones were sequenced by immunoSEQ multiplex PCR, and TCRdb holds only the in-frame ones, with some missing. Here the sample spans roughly 1,100,000 clones, roughly 75% being singletons. The donor population consisted of healthy HIV-negative adults with no recent acute infections or vaccinations. The sequence was collected from a young man in good health. Material for sequencing was memory CD4+ T cells sorted from blood. The subset denotes: CD45RA-negative fraction. V usage is TRBV6-1 and J usage is TRBJ1-1; D is perhaps TRBD1 (6 bases). Written as DNA, the CDR3 is TGTGCCGGTCGACAGGTAATGAACACTGAAGCTTTCTTT. Its protein product is CAGRQVMNTEAFF.